These 6 T cell receptor beta chains were sequenced from one sample in a study of cytomegalovirus exposure and HLA in healthy donors. The PCR made use of 60 Vbeta and 13 Jbeta primers. The assay was immunoSEQ multiplex PCR, and TCRdb's table has in-frame clones only and misses some. The table has roughly 100,000 clones, approximately 64% seen once. The sample consisted of PBMCs. These receptors came from a human donor in good health.

This sequence joins TRBV2 and TRBJ2-7; possible D gene TRBD1, 5 bases. CDR1 and CDR2 (germline): SNHLY, FYNNEI. Trimming shortened V by 6 bases and J by 2 bases, and 26 bases separated the two germline ends. CDR3 size: 18 residues. The CDR3 loop is CASRTLFLLDRLTYEQYF. CDR3 DNA: TGTGCCAGCAGAACCCTCTTTCTTCTTGACAGATTAACCTACGAGCAGTACTTC. The entire variable domain, with the rest obtained from reference TRBV2 and TRBJ2-7, is as follows: EPEVTQTPSHQVTQMGQEVILRCVPISNHLYFYWYRQILGQKVEFLVSFYNNEISEKSEIFDDQFSVERPDGSNFTLKIRSTKLEDSAMYFCASRTLFLLDRLTYEQYFGPGTRLTVT.

This clone was seen only a few times. V usage is TRBV10-3 and J usage is TRBJ1-1, with D unclear. The CDR3 covers 13 residues. V lost 3 bases, J lost 1 base, and 6 bases lay in between. CDR1 is ENHRY and CDR2 is SYGVKD in the germline V gene. The CDR3 nucleotides are TGTGCCATCAGTGAACGAGAGAACACTGAAGCTTTCTTT. Translation: CAISERENTEAFF.

The V gene is TRBV30, the J gene TRBJ2-1, with D possibly TRBD2 on 7 matching bases. Germline CDR1 is GTSNPN and CDR2 is SVGIG (reference sequence). The germline V and J ends were trimmed by 3 bases and 4 bases, with 13 bases remaining between them. The length of the CDR3 is 14 residues. For the CDR3, the DNA is TGTGCCTGGAGAACGGGGGGCCGATACAATGAGCAGTTCTTC. Encoded protein: CAWRTGGRYNEQFF.

The rearrangement joins TRBV19 to TRBJ1-1; 12 nucleotides match TRBD1. Germline loops: CDR1 LNHDA, CDR2 SQIVND (reference sequence). Trimming at V came to 6 bases and at J to 12 bases, leaving 11 bases not matched to a gene. The CDR3 consists of 14 residues. CDR3 sequence reads: CASRRGQGAVVTFF. The CDR3 DNA sequence: TGTGCCAGTAGACGGGGACAGGGGGCTGTTGTAACTTTCTTT.

The J gene is TRBJ1-2, the V gene TRBV19; 9 nucleotides agree with TRBD1. This CDR3 has 14 residues. Per the germline V gene, CDR1 is LNHDA and CDR2 is SQIVND (reference sequence). V was clipped by 4 bases and J by 8 bases; unmatched bases: 8. CDR3 amino acids: CASSTGQGISGYTF. The CDR3 coding sequence is TGTGCCAGTAGTACGGGACAGGGCATCAGCGGCTACACCTTC. Together with reference TRBV19 and TRBJ1-2, the CDR3 gives the full variable domain: DGGITQSPKYLFRKEGQNVTLSCEQNLNHDAMYWYRQDPGQGLRLIYYSQIVNDFQKGDIAEGYSVSREKKESFPLTVTSAQKNPTAFYLCASSTGQGISGYTFGSGTRLTVV.

The CDR3 region has the DNA TGTGCCAGCAGTCTGGGACAGGGGGCATATGAGCAGTTCTTC. The encoded protein is CASSLGQGAYEQFF. This rearrangement joins TRBV2 to TRBJ2-1; 12 nucleotides match TRBD1. V was clipped by 5 bases and J by 8 bases; unmatched bases: 4. Germline-derived CDR1 and CDR2 are SNHLY and FYNNEI. The CDR3 covers 14 residues. The whole variable domain, remainder taken from reference TRBV2 and TRBJ2-1, is EPEVTQTPSHQVTQMGQEVILRCVPISNHLYFYWYRQILGQKVEFLVSFYNNEISEKSEIFDDQFSVERPDGSNFTLKIRSTKLEDSAMYFCASSLGQGAYEQFFGPGTRLTVL.